This entry lists 24 T cell receptor beta chains sequenced from one sample in a study of cytomegalovirus exposure and HLA in healthy donors. A multiplex PCR was run with 60 Vbeta primers and 13 Jbeta primers. The protocol was immunoSEQ multiplex PCR, while the TCRdb copy is restricted to in-frame clones and leaves out a portion. The sample consists of approximately 100,000 clones, about nine tenths of them appearing once. Sequenced input: PBMCs. Receptors were obtained from a man aged 25-40 years in good health and CMV-seropositive.

The genes are TRBV10-3 and TRBJ1-5; D unclear. The CDR3 contains 13 residues. Between the trimmed V and J ends, which lost 2 bases and 1 base, there was a span of 3 bases. Germline V gives CDR1 ENHRY, CDR2 SYGVKD. The DNA for the CDR3 is TGTGCCATCAGTGAGGGCAGCAATCAGCCCCAGCATTTT. It codes for CAISEGSNQPQHF.

The rearrangement joins TRBV7-9 to TRBJ2-7; TRBD2 agrees at 7 bases. The CDR3 length is 15 residues. V dropped 5 bases and J dropped 0; count of bases not matched to a gene: 7. Germline V gene data show CDR1 as SEHNR and CDR2 as FQNEAQ (reference sequence). The CDR3 sequence: CASSERDSFSYEQYF. The DNA for the CDR3 is TGTGCCAGCAGCGAGCGGGATAGCTTCTCCTACGAGCAGTACTTC.

This clone was seen a few times. The chain links TRBV9 to TRBJ1-6; D call uncertain. Trimming cost V 4 bases and J 7 bases, with 12 bases left between them. This CDR3 has 14 residues. Germline V gene data show CDR1 as SGDLS and CDR2 as YYNGEE. This CDR3 reads CASSPSILNSPLHF. CDR3 DNA: TGTGCCAGCAGCCCGTCTATCCTCAATTCACCCCTCCACTTT. Looking up the rest from reference TRBV9 and TRBJ1-6 gives the full variable domain: DSGVTQTPKHLITATGQRVTLRCSPRSGDLSVYWYQQSLDQGLQFLIQYYNGEERAKGNILERFSAQQFPDLHSELNLSSLELGDSALYFCASSPSILNSPLHFGNGTRLTVT.

The chain uses TRBV11-1 and TRBJ2-7; D is unresolved. With 5 bases removed from V and 7 bases from J, the gap between germline ends came to 18 bases. The CDR3 loop spans 14 amino acids. Germline V gene lookup returns CDR1 SGHAT and CDR2 FQDESV (reference sequence). CDR3 loop: CASSPRGSYGEQYF. As DNA, the CDR3 is TGTGCCAGCAGCCCTCGCGGATCCTACGGGGAGCAGTACTTC.

This clone has a handful of counts. The rearrangement uses TRBV5-6 and TRBJ2-3; maybe TRBD1 (6 bases). This CDR3 is 15 amino acids long. CDR1 is SGHDT, CDR2 YYEEEE, per germline. V lost 0 bases and J 5 bases, leaving 13 bases between the germline ends. In nucleotides, the CDR3 is TGTGCCAGCAGCTTGGTAGCAGGGGCGGGAGATACGCAGTATTTT. Translated, it gives CASSLVAGAGDTQYF.

V gene TRBV4-2 combines with J gene TRBJ2-2; D unresolved. V was clipped by 0 bases and J by 0 bases, with 5 bases between them. Germline CDR1 reads LGHNA; CDR2 reads YNFKEQ. The CDR3 length is 15 residues. DNA for the CDR3: TGTGCCAGCAGCCAAGAATCAACGAACACCGGGGAGCTGTTTTTT. It codes for CASSQESTNTGELFF.

The V and J genes are TRBV29-1 and TRBJ1-3; a possible D gene is TRBD1 (5 bases). This CDR3 is built from 13 residues. Germline V gene data show CDR1 as SQVTM and CDR2 as ANQGSEA. Trimming took off 4 bases at V and 4 bases at J, with 11 bases between the two ends. CDR3 DNA sequence: TGCAGCGTTGGGGGGGAAGCGGGAAACACCATATATTTT. As protein: CSVGGEAGNTIYF.

The chain carries TRBV6-5 and TRBJ2-7; D possibly corresponds to TRBD2 (5 bases). V was clipped by 8 bases and J by 2 bases, with 19 bases between them. Germline CDR1 is MNHEY and CDR2 is SVGAGI. The CDR3 loop spans 15 amino acids. This CDR3 reads CASRKYPDGTYEQYF. The CDR3 bases are TGTGCCAGCCGCAAATACCCTGACGGGACCTACGAGCAGTACTTC.

There are a few counts of this clone. J is TRBJ1-1 and V is TRBV7-3; no reliable D call. CDR1 and CDR2 (germline): SGHTA, FQGTGA. Trimming took off 3 bases at V and 1 base at J, with 9 bases between the two ends. There are 14 residues in the CDR3. The DNA for the CDR3 is TGTGCCAGCAGCTTTACTGCCACGAACACTGAAGCTTTCTTT. It translates to CASSFTATNTEAFF.

The chain is built from TRBV29-1 and TRBJ2-7, with D tentatively TRBD1 (6 bases). This CDR3 region has 19 residues. V dropped 3 bases and J dropped 3 bases, with 30 bases sitting between them. Germline V gene lookup returns CDR1 SQVTM and CDR2 ANQGSEA. Here the CDR3 reads CSVEVLSWFGTPGSYEQYF. The DNA for the CDR3 is TGCAGCGTTGAGGTTTTAAGTTGGTTCGGGACACCAGGAAGCTACGAGCAGTACTTC.

V usage is TRBV2 and J usage is TRBJ2-7, with TRBD2 identical over 11 bases. The CDR3 is 13 amino acids. Looked up from germline, CDR1 is SNHLY and CDR2 is FYNNEI. Trimming took 7 bases from V and 3 from J; bases not matched to a gene: 2. The CDR3 DNA reads as TGTGCCAGCATCGGGACTAGCGGCTACGAGCAGTACTTC. Its translation is CASIGTSGYEQYF.

The chain has TRBV7-2 and TRBJ1-5; the D gene is possibly TRBD1 (5 bases). This CDR3 is 17 amino acids long. Germline assignment: CDR1 SGHTA and CDR2 FQGNSA. The V end lost 5 bases, the J end lost 2 bases, and 19 bases lay between the germline ends. The CDR3 DNA reads TGTGCCAGCAGCCCCCGGACATTCCTAAATGGCAATCAGCCCCAGCATTTT. Translating gives CASSPRTFLNGNQPQHF.

The chain links TRBV27 to TRBJ1-5; weak D call: TRBD1 (6 bases). V was pared by 1 base and J by 1 base, with 14 bases between. Germline CDR1 MNHEY, CDR2 SMNVEV (reference sequence). The CDR3 loop spans 17 amino acids. The CDR3 spells CASSLFPGQGSNQPQHF. The CDR3 DNA reads TGTGCCAGCAGTTTATTTCCTGGGCAGGGGAGCAATCAGCCCCAGCATTTT.

This chain connects TRBV7-9 to TRBJ2-1; D perhaps matches TRBD1 (6 bases). The CDR3 sequence is 15 residues long. Germline-derived CDR1 and CDR2 are SEHNR and FQNEAQ (reference sequence). The V end was cut by 5 bases, the J end by 7 bases, with 18 bases between. DNA for the CDR3: TGTGCCAGCAGCCATTCGAGGACAGTGAGGAATGAGCAGTTCTTC. Its protein product is CASSHSRTVRNEQFF.

This rearrangement joins TRBV6-4 to TRBJ2-2, with 11 bases that match TRBD1. Germline CDR1 is MRHNA and CDR2 is SNTAGT. V shed 2 bases, J shed 6 bases, and the junction held 2 bases outside the gene matches. The CDR3 covers 15 residues. CDR3 sequence reads: CASSDVGQGAGELFF. Here the CDR3 DNA reads TGTGCCAGCAGTGACGTGGGACAGGGGGCCGGGGAGCTGTTTTTT.

As to this clone: An end of the junction differs from the germline gene, which may be a read error. The J gene is TRBJ2-1, the V gene TRBV15; TRBD2 aligns across 10 bases. The CDR3 consists of 12 residues. Germline CDR1 and CDR2: LNHNV and YYDKDF (reference sequence). In DNA form, the CDR3 reads TGTGCCACCAGCAGGAGCGGGAGGGCCCGGGTCTTC. This codes for CATSRSGRARVF.

This chain uses TRBV18 with TRBJ1-1, with a possible D match to TRBD1 (6 bases). Germline V gene data show CDR1 as KGHSH and CDR2 as LQKENI. The CDR3 contains 15 residues. V lost 2 bases and J lost 1, with 11 bases in between. CDR3 DNA sequence: TGTGCCAGCTCACCAACTTGGGACACGAACACTGAAGCTTTCTTT. It specifies CASSPTWDTNTEAFF.

This chain links TRBV19 with TRBJ2-2; D is undetermined. CDR1 LNHDA and CDR2 SQIVND come from the germline V gene (reference sequence). V gave up 2 bases and J gave up 1 base, with 5 bases separating them. The CDR3 is 14 residues long. CDR3 residues: CASSISKNTGELFF. For the CDR3, the DNA is TGTGCCAGTAGTATATCCAAGAACACCGGGGAGCTGTTTTTT. The variable domain in full, completed from reference TRBV19 and TRBJ2-2, reads DGGITQSPKYLFRKEGQNVTLSCEQNLNHDAMYWYRQDPGQGLRLIYYSQIVNDFQKGDIAEGYSVSREKKESFPLTVTSAQKNPTAFYLCASSISKNTGELFFGEGSRLTVL.

This sequence joins TRBV6-5 and TRBJ2-7, with 8 bases aligning to TRBD2. The V gene end was trimmed by 9 bases and the J gene end by 5 bases; junction bases not matched to a gene: 12. Germline V gene lookup returns CDR1 MNHEY and CDR2 SVGAGI. The CDR3 contains 14 residues. CDR3 amino acids: CARGRSAGDHEQYF. The CDR3 DNA reads as TGTGCCAGAGGTCGGTCAGCGGGGGATCACGAGCAGTACTTC.

V is TRBV7-3 and J is TRBJ2-1; 10 bases fit TRBD2. The germline CDR1 and CDR2 sequences are SGHTA and FQGTGA. V lost 1 base and J lost 0; bases outside the gene matches: 9. This CDR3 is 19 amino acids long. CDR3 in amino acids: CASSLIAGGPGYSYNEQFF. CDR3 bases: TGTGCCAGCAGCTTAATAGCGGGAGGTCCAGGGTACTCCTACAATGAGCAGTTCTTC.

The chain is built from TRBV5-1 and TRBJ1-6; D is undetermined. Germline V CDR1 and CDR2: SGHRS, YFSETQ. The CDR3 covers 13 residues. V lost 0 bases, J lost 10 bases, and 8 bases lay in between. The CDR3 spells CASSLALGSPLHF. CDR3 nucleotide sequence: TGCGCCAGCAGCTTGGCGCTAGGATCACCCCTCCACTTT.

The chain couples TRBV19 to TRBJ2-7; unclear D gene. The V end lost 3 bases, the J end lost 4 bases, and 7 bases lay between the germline ends. Germline V gene data show CDR1 as LNHDA and CDR2 as SQIVND (reference sequence). CDR3 length: 12 amino acids. The CDR3 nucleotides are TGTGCCAGTAGTATCCCCGGGTACGAGCAGTACTTC. It yields the protein CASSIPGYEQYF.

The DNA for the CDR3 is TGCGCCAGCAGCTTGGCGGGACAGCCTGGGGAGCAGTTCTTC. Translated, it gives CASSLAGQPGEQFF. The gene calls are TRBV5-1 and TRBJ2-1; 7 bases match TRBD1. CDR1 is SGHRS, CDR2 YFSETQ, per germline. V trimming: 0 bases; J trimming: 10 bases; junction bases outside the gene matches: 7. This CDR3 comprises 14 residues.

The rearrangement links TRBV29-1 to TRBJ2-7; D may be TRBD1 (6 bases). From germline, CDR1 is SQVTM and CDR2 ANQGSEA. The CDR3 has 11 residues. V lost 6 bases to trimming and J lost 4 bases, with 10 bases between them. The CDR3 sequence is CSVLTGYEQYF. The CDR3 region has the DNA TGCAGCGTGCTAACAGGGTACGAGCAGTACTTC.